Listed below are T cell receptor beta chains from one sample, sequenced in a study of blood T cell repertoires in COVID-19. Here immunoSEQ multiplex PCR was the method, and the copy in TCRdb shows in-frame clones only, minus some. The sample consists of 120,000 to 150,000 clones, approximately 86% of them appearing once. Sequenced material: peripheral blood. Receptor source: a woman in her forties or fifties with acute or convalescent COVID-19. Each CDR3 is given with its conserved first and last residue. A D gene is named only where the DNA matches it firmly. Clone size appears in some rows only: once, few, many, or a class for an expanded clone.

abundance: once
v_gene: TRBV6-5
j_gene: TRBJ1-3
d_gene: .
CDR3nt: TGTGCCAGCAGAGACATCTCTGGAAACACCATATATTTT
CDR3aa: CASRDISGNTIYF

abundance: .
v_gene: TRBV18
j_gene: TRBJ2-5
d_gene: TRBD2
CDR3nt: TGTGCCAGCTCACCACCGGCGGGAGGGCCCTTGACCCAGTACTTC
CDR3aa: CASSPPAGGPLTQYF

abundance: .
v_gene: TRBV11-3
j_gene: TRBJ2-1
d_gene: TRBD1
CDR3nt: TGTGCCAGCAGCTTAGATGACAGGGGGCCCCACAATGAGCAGTTCTTC
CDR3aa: CASSLDDRGPHNEQFF

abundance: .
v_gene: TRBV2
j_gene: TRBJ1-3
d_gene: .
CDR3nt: TGTGCCAGCAGTGAAGAACAGAGCTCTGGAAACACCATATATTTT
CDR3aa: CASSEEQSSGNTIYF

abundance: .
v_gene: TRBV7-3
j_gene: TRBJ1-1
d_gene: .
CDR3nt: TGTGCCAGCAGCTTAGCTGGCACGAACACTGAAGCTTTCTTT
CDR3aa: CASSLAGTNTEAFF

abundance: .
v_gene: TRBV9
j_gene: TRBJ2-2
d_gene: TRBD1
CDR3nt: TGTGCCAGCAGCGTCCAAGGGGGCCAGGGCACCGGGGAGCTGTTTTTT
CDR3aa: CASSVQGGQGTGELFF

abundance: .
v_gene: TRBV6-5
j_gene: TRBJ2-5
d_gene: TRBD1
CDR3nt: TGTGCCAGCAGTAACCAGGGACAGGCGGGGGAGACCCAGTACTTC
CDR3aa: CASSNQGQAGETQYF

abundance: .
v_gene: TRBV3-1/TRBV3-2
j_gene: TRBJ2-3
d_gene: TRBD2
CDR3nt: TGTGCCAGCAGCCAAGTTTGGAAAGCGGGAGCGGGAGATACGCAGTATTTT
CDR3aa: CASSQVWKAGAGDTQYF

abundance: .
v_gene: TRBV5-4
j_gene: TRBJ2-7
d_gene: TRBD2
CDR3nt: TGTGCCAGCGTCCTAGCGGGAGAGCAGTACTTC
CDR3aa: CASVLAGEQYF

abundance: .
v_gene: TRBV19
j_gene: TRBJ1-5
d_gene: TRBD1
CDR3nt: TGTGCCAGTAGTCTCCGGGACAGGGGTAATCAGCCCCAGCATTTT
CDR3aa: CASSLRDRGNQPQHF

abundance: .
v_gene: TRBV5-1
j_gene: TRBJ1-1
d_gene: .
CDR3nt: TGCGCCAGCTCTCGCTCACAGGCCCCCACTGAAGCTTTCTTT
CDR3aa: CASSRSQAPTEAFF

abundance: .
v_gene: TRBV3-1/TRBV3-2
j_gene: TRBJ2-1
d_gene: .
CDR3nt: TGTGCCAGCAGCCAGTTAGATGAGCAGTTCTTC
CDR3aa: CASSQLDEQFF

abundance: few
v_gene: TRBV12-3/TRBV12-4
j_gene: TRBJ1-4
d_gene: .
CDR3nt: TGTGCCAGCAGTAGAGCAACTAATGAAAAACTGTTTTTT
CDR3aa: CASSRATNEKLFF